The present TCR beta chain was sequenced within a study of post-analysis software for immune sequencing data. Study-wide findings and caveats: With F measure, samples from one preparation batch clustered together strongly. Compared with controls, patients had more of five TRBV segments, including TRBV5-6, TRBV5-1 and TRBV20-1. Patients with multiple sclerosis recorded significantly lower normalized Chao1 diversity than controls, the study found.

V shed 1 base and J shed 3 bases, with 9 bases lying between them. This CDR3 spans 14 amino acids. Germline V gene data show CDR1 as SGHAT and CDR2 as FQDESV (reference sequence). As regards this clonotype: Its antigen remains unknown.

Sequencing libraries made from TCR beta cDNA carried unique molecular identifiers. Each batch of about 1 to 11 million T cells produced roughly 500,000 cDNA molecules. TCRdb used MiXCR to reprocess the PCR reads, holding one entry per CDR3 protein. The top ten clones hold 1.5% to 2% of a sample with hundreds of thousands of distinct CDR3 sequences, about 40% of them seen once. This sequence joins TRBV11-1 and TRBJ1-1, with D possibly TRBD1 on 5 matching bases. Specimen: blood. The receptor was isolated from a girl aged 10 to 17 with multiple sclerosis. CDR3 amino acids: CASSLDPTDTEAFF. For the CDR3, the DNA is TGTGCCAGCAGCTTAGACCCGACAGACACTGAAGCTTTCTTT. Full variable domain (outside the CDR3, taken from reference TRBV11-1 and TRBJ1-1): EAEVAQSPRYKITEKSQAVAFWCDPISGHATLYWYRQILGQGPELLVQFQDESVVDDSQLPKDRFSAERLKGVDSTLKIQPAELGDSAMYLCASSLDPTDTEAFFGQGTRLTVV.